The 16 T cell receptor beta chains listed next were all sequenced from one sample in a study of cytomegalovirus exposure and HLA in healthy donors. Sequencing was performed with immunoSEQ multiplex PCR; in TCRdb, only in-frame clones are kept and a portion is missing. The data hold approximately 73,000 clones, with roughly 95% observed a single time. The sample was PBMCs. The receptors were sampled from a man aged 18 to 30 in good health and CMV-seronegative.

CDR3 in DNA: TGTGCCAGTAGTATCGGGTTGGACTATGGCTACACCTTC. Translating it yields CASSIGLDYGYTF. V is TRBV19 and J is TRBJ1-2; D is uncertain. Trimming stripped 3 bases from V and 3 bases from J, with 8 bases between. Per the germline V gene, CDR1 is LNHDA and CDR2 is SQIVND (reference sequence). This CDR3 contains 13 residues.

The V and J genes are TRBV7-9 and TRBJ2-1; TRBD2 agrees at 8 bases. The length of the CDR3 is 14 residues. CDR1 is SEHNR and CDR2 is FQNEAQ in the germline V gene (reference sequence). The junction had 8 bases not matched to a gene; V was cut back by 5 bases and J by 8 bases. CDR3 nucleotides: TGTGCCAGCAGCCCGGGACTAGAAAGCGATGAGCAGTTCTTC. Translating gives CASSPGLESDEQFF.

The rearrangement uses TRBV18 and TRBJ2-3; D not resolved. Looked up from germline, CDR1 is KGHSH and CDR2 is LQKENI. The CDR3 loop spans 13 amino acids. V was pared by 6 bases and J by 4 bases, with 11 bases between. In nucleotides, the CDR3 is TGTGCCAGCTCCCCCCTCGAGGCAGATACGCAGTATTTT. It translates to CASSPLEADTQYF.

In DNA form, the CDR3 reads TGTGCCAGCAGTTTAGCGGGACAGGGGGCGGCCGGCTACACCTTC. Its protein is CASSLAGQGAAGYTF. The chain is built from TRBV28 and TRBJ1-2, with 12 bases matching TRBD1. The trim removed 2 bases at V and 8 bases at J, leaving 6 bases unmatched. In germline, CDR1 is MDHEN, CDR2 SYDVKM. This CDR3 is built from 15 residues.

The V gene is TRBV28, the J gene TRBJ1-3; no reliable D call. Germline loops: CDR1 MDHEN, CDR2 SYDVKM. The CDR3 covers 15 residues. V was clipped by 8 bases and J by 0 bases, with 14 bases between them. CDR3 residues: CASLSPPNSGNTIYF. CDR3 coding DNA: TGTGCCAGCCTATCCCCCCCTAACTCTGGAAACACCATATATTTT.

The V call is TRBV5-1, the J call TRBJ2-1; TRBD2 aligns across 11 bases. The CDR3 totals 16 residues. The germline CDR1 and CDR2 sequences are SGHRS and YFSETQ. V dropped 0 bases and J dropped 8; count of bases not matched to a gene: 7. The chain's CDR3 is CASSLALAGGLDEQFF. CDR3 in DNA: TGCGCCAGCAGCTTGGCCTTAGCGGGGGGGCTCGATGAGCAGTTCTTC.

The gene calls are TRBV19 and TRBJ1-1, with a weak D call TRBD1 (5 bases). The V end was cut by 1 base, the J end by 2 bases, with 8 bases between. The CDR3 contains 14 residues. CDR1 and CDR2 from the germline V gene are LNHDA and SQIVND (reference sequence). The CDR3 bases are TGTGCCAGTAGTATAGTCGGGACTAACACTGAAGCTTTCTTT. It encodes CASSIVGTNTEAFF.

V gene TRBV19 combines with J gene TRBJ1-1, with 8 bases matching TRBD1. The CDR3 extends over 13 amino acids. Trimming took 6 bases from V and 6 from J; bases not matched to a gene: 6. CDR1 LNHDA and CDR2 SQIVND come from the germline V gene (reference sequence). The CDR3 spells CASRGDRSPEAFF. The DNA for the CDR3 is TGTGCCAGTAGAGGGGACAGGAGCCCTGAAGCTTTCTTT.

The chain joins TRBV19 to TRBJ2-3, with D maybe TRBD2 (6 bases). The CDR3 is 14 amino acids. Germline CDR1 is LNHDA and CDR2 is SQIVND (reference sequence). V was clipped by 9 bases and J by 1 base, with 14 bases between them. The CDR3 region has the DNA TGTGCCAGCCAGACTAGATTCGGCACAGATACGCAGTATTTT. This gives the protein CASQTRFGTDTQYF.

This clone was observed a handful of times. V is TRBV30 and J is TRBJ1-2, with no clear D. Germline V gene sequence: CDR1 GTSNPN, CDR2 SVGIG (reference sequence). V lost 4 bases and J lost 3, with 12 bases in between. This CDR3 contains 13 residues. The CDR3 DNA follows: TGTGCCTGGACCGTCAGGCAGGACTATGGCTACACCTTC. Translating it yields CAWTVRQDYGYTF.

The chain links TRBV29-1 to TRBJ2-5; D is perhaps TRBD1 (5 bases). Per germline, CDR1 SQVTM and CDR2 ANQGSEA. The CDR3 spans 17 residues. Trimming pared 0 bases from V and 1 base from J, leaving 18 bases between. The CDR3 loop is CSVEDSEQAGPQETQYF. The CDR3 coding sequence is TGCAGCGTTGAAGATTCGGAACAGGCCGGACCCCAAGAGACCCAGTACTTC. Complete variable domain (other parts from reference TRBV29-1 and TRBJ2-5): SAVISQKPSRDICQRGTSLTIQCQVDSQVTMMFWYRQQPGQSLTLIATANQGSEATYESGFVIDKFPISRPNLTFSTLTVSNMSPEDSSIYLCSVEDSEQAGPQETQYFGPGTRLLVL.

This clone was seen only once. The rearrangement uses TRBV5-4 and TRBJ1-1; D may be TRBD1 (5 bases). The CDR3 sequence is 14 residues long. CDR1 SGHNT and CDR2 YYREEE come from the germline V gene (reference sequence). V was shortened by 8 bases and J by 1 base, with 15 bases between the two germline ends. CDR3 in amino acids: CASTPGTSNTEAFF. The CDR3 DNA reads TGTGCCAGTACGCCGGGGACTTCGAACACTGAAGCTTTCTTT.

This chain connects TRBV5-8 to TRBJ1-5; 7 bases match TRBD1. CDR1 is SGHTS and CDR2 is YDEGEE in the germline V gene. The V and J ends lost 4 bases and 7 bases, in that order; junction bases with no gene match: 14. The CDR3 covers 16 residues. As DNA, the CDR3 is TGTGCCAGCAGCGCAGAACTACGGACAGGCCAGCAGCCCCAGCATTTT. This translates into CASSAELRTGQQPQHF.

Here the CDR3 DNA reads TGTGCCAGCAGTGAAGGGACAGGGAGGTCAGATACGCAGTATTTT. Translating gives CASSEGTGRSDTQYF. The gene calls are TRBV6-4 and TRBJ2-3; 9 positions agree with TRBD1. The CDR3 totals 15 residues. The V gene's germline CDR1 is MRHNA and CDR2 SNTAGT. Losses at the gene ends were 3 bases for V and 4 bases for J; bases not matched to a gene: 5.

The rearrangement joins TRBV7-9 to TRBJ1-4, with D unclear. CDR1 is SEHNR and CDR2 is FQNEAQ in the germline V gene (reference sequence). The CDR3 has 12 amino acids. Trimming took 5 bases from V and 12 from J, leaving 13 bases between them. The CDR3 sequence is CASSAFPGELFF. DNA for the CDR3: TGTGCCAGCAGCGCGTTTCCCGGGGAACTGTTTTTT.

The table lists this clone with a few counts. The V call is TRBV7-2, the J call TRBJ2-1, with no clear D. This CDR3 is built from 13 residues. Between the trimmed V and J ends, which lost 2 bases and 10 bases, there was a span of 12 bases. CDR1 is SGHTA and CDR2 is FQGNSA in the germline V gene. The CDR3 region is CASSLMITDEQFF. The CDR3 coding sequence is TGTGCCAGCAGCTTAATGATTACAGACGAGCAGTTCTTC. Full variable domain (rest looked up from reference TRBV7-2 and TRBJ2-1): GAGVSQSPSNKVTEKGKDVELRCDPISGHTALYWYRQSLGQGLEFLIYFQGNSAPDKSGLPSDRFSAERTGGSVSTLTIQRTQQEDSAVYLCASSLMITDEQFFGPGTRLTVL.